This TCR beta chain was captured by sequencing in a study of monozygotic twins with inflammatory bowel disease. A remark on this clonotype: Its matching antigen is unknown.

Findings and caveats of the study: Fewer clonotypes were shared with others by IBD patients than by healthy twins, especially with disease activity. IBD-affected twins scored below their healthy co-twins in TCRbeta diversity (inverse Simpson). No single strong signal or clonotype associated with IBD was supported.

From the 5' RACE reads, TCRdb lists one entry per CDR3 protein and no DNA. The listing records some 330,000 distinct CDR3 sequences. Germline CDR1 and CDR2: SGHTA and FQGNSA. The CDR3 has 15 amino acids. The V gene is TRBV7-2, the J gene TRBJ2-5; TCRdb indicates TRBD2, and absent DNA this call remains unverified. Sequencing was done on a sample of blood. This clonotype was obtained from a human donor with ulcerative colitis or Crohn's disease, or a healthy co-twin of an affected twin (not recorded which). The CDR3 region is CASSFVAGAGETQYF. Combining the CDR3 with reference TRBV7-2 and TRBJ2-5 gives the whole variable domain GAGVSQSPSNKVTEKGKDVELRCDPISGHTALYWYRQSLGQGLEFLIYFQGNSAPDKSGLPSDRFSAERTGGSVSTLTIQRTQQEDSAVYLCASSFVAGAGETQYFGPGTRLLVL.